This TCR beta chain came from a study of cytotoxic CD8 clonotypes in ibrutinib-treated CLL. The germline V gene has CDR1 SGHTA and CDR2 FQGNSA. The CDR3 length is 14 residues. The V end was cut by 3 bases, the J end by 5 bases, with 14 bases between. Comments on this clone: Antigen: not known.

The protocol was immunoSEQ multiplex PCR, while the TCRdb copy is restricted to in-frame clones and leaves out a portion. The data hold about 310,000 clones, with roughly 79% observed a single time. Study observations and caveats: The times at which samples were taken varied between sustained-remission and progressing patients. In comparison with age-matched healthy donors, baseline clonality was higher and tracked circulating CD8+ T-cell counts.

The sample was PBMCs, taken before ibrutinib treatment. The chain joins TRBV7-2 to TRBJ2-7, with a possible D match to TRBD2 (5 bases). The sequence was collected from a human donor with chronic lymphocytic leukemia. The CDR3: CASSFQRLKNEQYF. DNA of the CDR3: TGTGCCAGCAGCTTTCAGCGGTTAAAGAACGAGCAGTACTTC. The full variable domain, completed using reference TRBV7-2 and TRBJ2-7, is GAGVSQSPSNKVTEKGKDVELRCDPISGHTALYWYRQSLGQGLEFLIYFQGNSAPDKSGLPSDRFSAERTGGSVSTLTIQRTQQEDSAVYLCASSFQRLKNEQYFGPGTRLTVT.